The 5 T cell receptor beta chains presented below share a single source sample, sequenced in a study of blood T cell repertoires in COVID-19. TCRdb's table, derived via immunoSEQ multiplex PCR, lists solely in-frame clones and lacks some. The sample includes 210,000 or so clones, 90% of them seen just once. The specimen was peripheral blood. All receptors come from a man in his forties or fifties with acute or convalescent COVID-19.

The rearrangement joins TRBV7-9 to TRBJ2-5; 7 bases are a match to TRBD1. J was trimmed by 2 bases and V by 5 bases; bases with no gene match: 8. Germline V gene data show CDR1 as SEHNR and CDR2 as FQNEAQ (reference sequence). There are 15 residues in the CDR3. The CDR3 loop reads CASSHPSDRQETQYF. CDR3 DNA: TGTGCCAGCAGCCACCCCTCGGACAGGCAAGAGACCCAGTACTTC.

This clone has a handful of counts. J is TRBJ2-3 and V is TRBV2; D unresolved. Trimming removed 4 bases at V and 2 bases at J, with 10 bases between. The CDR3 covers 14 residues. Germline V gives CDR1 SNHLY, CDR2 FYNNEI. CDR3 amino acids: CASSAGRVTDTQYF. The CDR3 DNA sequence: TGTGCCAGCAGTGCGGGTCGTGTCACAGATACGCAGTATTTT.

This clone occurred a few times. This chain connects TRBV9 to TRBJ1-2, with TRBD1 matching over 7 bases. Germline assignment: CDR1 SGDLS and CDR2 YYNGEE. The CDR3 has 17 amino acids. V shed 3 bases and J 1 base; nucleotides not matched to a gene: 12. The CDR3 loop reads CASSGTGERADNYGYTF. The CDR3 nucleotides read TGTGCCAGCAGCGGAACAGGGGAGCGGGCTGATAACTATGGCTACACCTTC. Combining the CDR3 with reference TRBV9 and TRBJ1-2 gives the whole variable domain DSGVTQTPKHLITATGQRVTLRCSPRSGDLSVYWYQQSLDQGLQFLIQYYNGEERAKGNILERFSAQQFPDLHSELNLSSLELGDSALYFCASSGTGERADNYGYTFGSGTRLTVV.

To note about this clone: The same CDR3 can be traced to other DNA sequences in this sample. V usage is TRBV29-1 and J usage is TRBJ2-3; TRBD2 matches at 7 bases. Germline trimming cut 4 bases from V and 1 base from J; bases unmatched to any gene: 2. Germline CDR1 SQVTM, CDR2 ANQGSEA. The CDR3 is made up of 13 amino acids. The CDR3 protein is CSVGAGGTDTQYF. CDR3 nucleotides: TGCAGCGTTGGGGCGGGGGGCACAGATACGCAGTATTTT.

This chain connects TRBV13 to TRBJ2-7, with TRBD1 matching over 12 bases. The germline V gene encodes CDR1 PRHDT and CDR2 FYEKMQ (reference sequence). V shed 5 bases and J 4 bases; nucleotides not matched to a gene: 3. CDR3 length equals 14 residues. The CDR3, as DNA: TGTGCCAGCAGCCCGGGACAGGGGGCTTACGAGCAGTACGTC. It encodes CASSPGQGAYEQYV.